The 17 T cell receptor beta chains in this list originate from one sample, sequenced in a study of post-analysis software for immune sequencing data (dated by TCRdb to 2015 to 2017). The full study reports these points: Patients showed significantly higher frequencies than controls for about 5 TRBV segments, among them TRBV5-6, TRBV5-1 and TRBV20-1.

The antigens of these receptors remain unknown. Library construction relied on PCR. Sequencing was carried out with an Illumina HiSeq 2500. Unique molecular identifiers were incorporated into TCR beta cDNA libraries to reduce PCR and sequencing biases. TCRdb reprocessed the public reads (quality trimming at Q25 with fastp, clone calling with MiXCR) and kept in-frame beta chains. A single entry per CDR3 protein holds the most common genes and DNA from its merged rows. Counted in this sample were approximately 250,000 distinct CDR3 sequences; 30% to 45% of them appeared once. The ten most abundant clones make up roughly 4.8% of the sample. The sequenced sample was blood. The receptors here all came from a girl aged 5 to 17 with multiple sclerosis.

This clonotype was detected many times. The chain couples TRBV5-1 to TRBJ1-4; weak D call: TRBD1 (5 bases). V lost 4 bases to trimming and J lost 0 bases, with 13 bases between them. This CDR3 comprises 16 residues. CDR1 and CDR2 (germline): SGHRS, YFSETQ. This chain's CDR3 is CASSRRDGATNEKLFF. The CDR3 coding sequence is TGCGCCAGCAGCCGGAGGGACGGAGCAACTAATGAAAAACTGTTTTTT. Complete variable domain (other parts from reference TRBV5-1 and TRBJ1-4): KAGVTQTPRYLIKTRGQQVTLSCSPISGHRSVSWYQQTPGQGLQFLFEYFSETQRNKGNFPGRFSGRQFSNSRSEMNVSTLELGDSALYLCASSRRDGATNEKLFFGSGTQLSVL.

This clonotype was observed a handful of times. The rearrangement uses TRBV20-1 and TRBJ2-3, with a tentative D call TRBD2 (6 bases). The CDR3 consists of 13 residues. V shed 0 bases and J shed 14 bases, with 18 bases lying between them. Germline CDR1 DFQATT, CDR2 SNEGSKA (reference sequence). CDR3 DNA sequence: TGCAGTGCTAGAGATCGGGCAGCGGGTCATGCGTATTTT. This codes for CSARDRAAGHAYF.

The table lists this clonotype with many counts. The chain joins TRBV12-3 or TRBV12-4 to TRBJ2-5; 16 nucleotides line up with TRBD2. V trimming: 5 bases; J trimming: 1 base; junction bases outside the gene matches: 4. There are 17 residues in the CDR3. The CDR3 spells CASSQGTSGRVQETQYF. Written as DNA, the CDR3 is TGTGCCAGCAGTCAGGGGACTAGCGGGAGGGTCCAAGAGACCCAGTACTTC.

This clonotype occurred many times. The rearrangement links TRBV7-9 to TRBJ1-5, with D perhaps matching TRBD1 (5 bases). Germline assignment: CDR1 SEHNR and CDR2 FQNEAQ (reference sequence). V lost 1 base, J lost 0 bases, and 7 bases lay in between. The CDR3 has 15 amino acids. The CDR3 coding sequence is TGTGCCAGCAGCTTAGACCAGGGTAGCAATCAGCCCCAGCATTTT. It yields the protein CASSLDQGSNQPQHF. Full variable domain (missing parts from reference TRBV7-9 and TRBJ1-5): DTGVSQNPRHKITKRGQNVTFRCDPISEHNRLYWYRQTLGQGPEFLTYFQNEAQLEKSRLLSDRFSAERPKGSFSTLEIQRTEQGDSAMYLCASSLDQGSNQPQHFGDGTRLSIL.

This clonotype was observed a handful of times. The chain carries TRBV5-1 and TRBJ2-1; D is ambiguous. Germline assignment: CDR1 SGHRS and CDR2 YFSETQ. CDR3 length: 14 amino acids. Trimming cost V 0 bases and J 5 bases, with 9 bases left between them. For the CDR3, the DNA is TGCGCCAGCAGCTTGGCTAGTTCACACAATGAGCAGTTCTTC. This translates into CASSLASSHNEQFF.

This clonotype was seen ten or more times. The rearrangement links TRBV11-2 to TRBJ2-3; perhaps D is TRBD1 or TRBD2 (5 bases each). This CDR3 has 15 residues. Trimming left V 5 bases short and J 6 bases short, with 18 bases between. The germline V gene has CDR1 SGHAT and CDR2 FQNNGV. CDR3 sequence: CASSPRGSGRDTQYF. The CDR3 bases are TGTGCCAGCAGCCCCCGGGGTTCGGGACGGGATACGCAGTATTTT.

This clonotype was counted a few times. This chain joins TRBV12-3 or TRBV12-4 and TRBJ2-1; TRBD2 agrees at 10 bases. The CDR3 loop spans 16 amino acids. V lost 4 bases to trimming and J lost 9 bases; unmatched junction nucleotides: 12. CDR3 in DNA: TGTGCCAGCAGTTCCATCGGCGCTAGCGGGGGCAGTGAGCAGTTCTTC. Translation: CASSSIGASGGSEQFF.

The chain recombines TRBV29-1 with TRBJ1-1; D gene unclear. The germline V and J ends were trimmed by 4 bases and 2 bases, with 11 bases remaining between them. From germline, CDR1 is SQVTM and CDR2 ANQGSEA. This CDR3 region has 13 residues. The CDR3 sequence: CSVADGLNTEAFF. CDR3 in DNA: TGCAGCGTTGCGGATGGCCTAAACACTGAAGCTTTCTTT.

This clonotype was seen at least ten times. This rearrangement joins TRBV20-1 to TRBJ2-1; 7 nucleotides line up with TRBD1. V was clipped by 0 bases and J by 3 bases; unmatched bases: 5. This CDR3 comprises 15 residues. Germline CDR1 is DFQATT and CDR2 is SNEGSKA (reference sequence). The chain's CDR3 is CSARDRAGGYNEQFF. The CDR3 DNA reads TGCAGTGCTAGAGATCGGGCAGGGGGCTACAATGAGCAGTTCTTC.

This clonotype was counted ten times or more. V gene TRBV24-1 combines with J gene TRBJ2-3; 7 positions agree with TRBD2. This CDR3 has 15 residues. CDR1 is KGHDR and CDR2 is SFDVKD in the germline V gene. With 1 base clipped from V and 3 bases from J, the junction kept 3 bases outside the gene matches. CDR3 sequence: CATSDFREATDTQYF. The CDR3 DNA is TGTGCCACCAGTGATTTCCGGGAGGCAACAGATACGCAGTATTTT.

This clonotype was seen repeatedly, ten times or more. Written as DNA, the CDR3 is TGCAGCGTCTGGACAGGGATGAACACTGAAGCTTTCTTT. It is translated as CSVWTGMNTEAFF. The chain couples TRBV29-1 to TRBJ1-1, with 8 bases fitting TRBD1. Germline-derived CDR1 and CDR2 are SQVTM and ANQGSEA. The CDR3 is 13 residues long. V shed 6 bases and J 0 bases; nucleotides not matched to a gene: 3. The entire variable domain, with the rest obtained from reference TRBV29-1 and TRBJ1-1, is as follows: SAVISQKPSRDICQRGTSLTIQCQVDSQVTMMFWYRQQPGQSLTLIATANQGSEATYESGFVIDKFPISRPNLTFSTLTVSNMSPEDSSIYLCSVWTGMNTEAFFGQGTRLTVV.

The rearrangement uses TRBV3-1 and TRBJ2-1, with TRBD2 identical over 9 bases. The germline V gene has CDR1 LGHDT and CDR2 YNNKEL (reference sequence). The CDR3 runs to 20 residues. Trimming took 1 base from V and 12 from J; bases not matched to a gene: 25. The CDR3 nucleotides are TGTGCCAGCAGCCAAGTAGTACGCGGGGGGGCAGGAGGGTCCTACGATGGGCAGTTCTTC. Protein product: CASSQVVRGGAGGSYDGQFF.

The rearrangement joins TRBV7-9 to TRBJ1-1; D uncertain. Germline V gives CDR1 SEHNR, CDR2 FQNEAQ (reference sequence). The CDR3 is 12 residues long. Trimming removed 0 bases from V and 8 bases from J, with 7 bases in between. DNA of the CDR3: TGTGCCAGCAGCTTAGCTGCAGCCGAAGCTTTCTTT. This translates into CASSLAAAEAFF.

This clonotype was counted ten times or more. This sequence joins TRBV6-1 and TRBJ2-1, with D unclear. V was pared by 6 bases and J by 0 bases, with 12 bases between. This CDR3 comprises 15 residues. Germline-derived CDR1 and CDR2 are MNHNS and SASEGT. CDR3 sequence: CASRGPASSYNEQFF. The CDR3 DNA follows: TGTGCCAGCAGAGGACCCGCGAGCTCCTACAATGAGCAGTTCTTC.

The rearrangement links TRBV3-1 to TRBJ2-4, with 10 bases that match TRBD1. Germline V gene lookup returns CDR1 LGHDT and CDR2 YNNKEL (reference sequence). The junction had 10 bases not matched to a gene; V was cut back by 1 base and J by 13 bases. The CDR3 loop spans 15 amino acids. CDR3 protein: CASSQVWDRGSEQYF. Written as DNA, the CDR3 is TGTGCCAGCAGCCAAGTGTGGGACAGGGGAAGTGAGCAGTACTTC. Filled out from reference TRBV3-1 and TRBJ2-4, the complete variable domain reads DTAVSQTPKYLVTQMGNDKSIKCEQNLGHDTMYWYKQDSKKFLKIMFSYNNKELIINETVPNRFSPKSPDKAHLNLHINSLELGDSAVYFCASSQVWDRGSEQYFGAGTRLSVL.

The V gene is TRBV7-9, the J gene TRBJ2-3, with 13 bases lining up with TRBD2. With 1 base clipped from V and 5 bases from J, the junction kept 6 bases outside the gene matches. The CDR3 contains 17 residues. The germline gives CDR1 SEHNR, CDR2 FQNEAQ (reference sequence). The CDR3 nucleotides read TGTGCCAGCAGCTTAGTCAGGACTAGCGGGAGAAGAGATACGCAGTATTTT. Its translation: CASSLVRTSGRRDTQYF.

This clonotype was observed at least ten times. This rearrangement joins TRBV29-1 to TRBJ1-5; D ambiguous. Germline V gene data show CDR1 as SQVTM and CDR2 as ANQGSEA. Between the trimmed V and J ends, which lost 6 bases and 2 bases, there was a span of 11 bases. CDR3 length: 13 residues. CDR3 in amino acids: CSVGSGGNQPQHF. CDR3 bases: TGCAGCGTCGGGTCCGGAGGCAATCAGCCCCAGCATTTT.